The 4 T cell receptor beta chains below come from one sample, sequenced in a study of T cell responses to AZD1222 COVID-19 vaccine. The table came from immunoSEQ multiplex PCR; TCRdb's copy has only in-frame clones and leaves some out. The top ten clones hold roughly 18% of a sample with approximately 110,000 clones, roughly 84% of them seen once. Sequenced material: peripheral blood, taken on day 0 of AZD1222 vaccination. The receptors originated from an adult in good health.

The V call is TRBV28, the J call TRBJ2-3; D is undetermined. From germline, CDR1 is MDHEN and CDR2 SYDVKM. CDR3 length equals 16 residues. The V end was cut by 3 bases, the J end by 2 bases, with 15 bases between. In nucleotides, the CDR3 is TGTGCCAGCAGTTTGGCCCTGTGGGATTTCACAGATACGCAGTATTTT. This translates into CASSLALWDFTDTQYF.

This sequence joins TRBV5-6 and TRBJ1-4; D remains unclear. The CDR3 is 14 residues long. The germline gives CDR1 SGHDT, CDR2 YYEEEE. Trimming shortened V by 3 bases and J by 0 bases, and 6 bases separated the two germline ends. In DNA form, the CDR3 reads TGTGCCAGCAGCTACACCCCAACTAATGAAAAACTGTTTTTT. Encoded protein: CASSYTPTNEKLFF.

V and J are TRBV5-4 and TRBJ1-2; TRBD1 aligns across 8 bases. V dropped 10 bases and J dropped 3; count of bases not matched to a gene: 8. The CDR3 is 13 amino acids. Germline loops: CDR1 SGHNT, CDR2 YYREEE (reference sequence). CDR3 nucleotide sequence: TGTGCCGGAGGAGGACAGGGTCACTATGGCTACACCTTC. This sequence encodes CAGGGQGHYGYTF.

V and J are TRBV27 and TRBJ1-1, with no clear D. Looked up from germline, CDR1 is MNHEY and CDR2 is SMNVEV (reference sequence). Trimming shortened V by 6 bases and J by 2 bases, and 22 bases separated the two germline ends. The CDR3 consists of 17 residues. This chain's CDR3 is CASRNHGTPSGNTEAFF. CDR3 coding DNA: TGTGCCAGCAGGAATCACGGTACGCCGTCGGGTAACACTGAAGCTTTCTTT.